Listed here are 32 T cell receptor beta chains from one sample, sequenced in a study of blood T cell repertoires in COVID-19. Data came from immunoSEQ multiplex PCR; TCRdb stores just in-frame clones and leaves some out. The table includes 240,000 or so clones, about 82% detected once. The sequenced sample was PBMCs or T cells enriched from blood (not recorded which). These receptor sequences come from a woman aged 45-65 years who had recovered from COVID-19.

V is TRBV7-9 and J is TRBJ1-1; 7 nucleotides agree with TRBD1. Germline CDR1 SEHNR, CDR2 FQNEAQ (reference sequence). The V and J ends lost 4 bases and 1 base, in that order; junction bases with no gene match: 3. The CDR3 has 14 residues. CDR3 sequence (DNA): TGTGCCAGCAGCTCGGGACAGAGGAACACTGAAGCTTTCTTT. The encoded protein is CASSSGQRNTEAFF.

The rearrangement joins TRBV20-1 to TRBJ1-5; D is uncertain. Trimming took off 1 base at V and 11 bases at J, with 9 bases between the two ends. The CDR3 length is 11 residues. Germline CDR1 reads DFQATT; CDR2 reads SNEGSKA (reference sequence). The CDR3 is CSARGSRAQHF. The CDR3 DNA sequence: TGCAGTGCTAGAGGATCCCGGGCCCAGCATTTT.

V usage is TRBV12-3 or TRBV12-4 and J usage is TRBJ1-6; D is ambiguous. This CDR3 spans 13 amino acids. Trimming left V 4 bases short and J 4 bases short, with 5 bases between. CDR3 nucleotides: TGTGCCAGCAGTTCGCGATATAATTCACCCCTCCACTTT. Amino acid sequence: CASSSRYNSPLHF.

The chain combines TRBV4-3 with TRBJ2-7; the D gene is possibly TRBD1 (5 bases). Germline V gene lookup returns CDR1 LGHNA and CDR2 YSLEER. This CDR3 spans 14 amino acids. V shed 0 bases and J shed 2 bases, with 8 bases lying between them. As DNA, the CDR3 is TGCGCCAGCAGCCAAGAATCGACAGCCTACGAGCAGTACTTC. Translating gives CASSQESTAYEQYF.

This rearrangement joins TRBV27 to TRBJ2-7, with a tentative D call TRBD2 (6 bases). Trimming pared 4 bases from V and 4 bases from J, leaving 11 bases between. Looked up from germline, CDR1 is MNHEY and CDR2 is SMNVEV (reference sequence). CDR3 length equals 13 residues. The DNA of the CDR3 is TGTGCCAGCAGTTGGAGGGTGGCGTACGAGCAGTACTTC. Translated, it gives CASSWRVAYEQYF.

The chain couples TRBV30 to TRBJ2-1; 8 bases agree with TRBD2. The CDR3 has 16 residues. The ends lost 3 bases at V and 8 bases at J; junction bases unmatched: 15. CDR1 is GTSNPN, CDR2 SVGIG, per germline (reference sequence). CDR3 amino acids: CAWRNGLAFQRDEQFF. The CDR3 DNA sequence: TGTGCCTGGAGGAACGGACTAGCCTTCCAAAGGGATGAGCAGTTCTTC.

This chain links TRBV13 with TRBJ1-1, with unresolved D. The CDR3 has 15 amino acids. Germline CDR1 and CDR2: PRHDT and FYEKMQ (reference sequence). Trimming took 5 bases from V and 0 from J, leaving 13 bases between them. The CDR3 reads CASSPSRRVNTEAFF. The CDR3 region has the DNA TGTGCCAGCAGCCCCAGCCGGCGGGTGAACACTGAAGCTTTCTTT.

The chain is built from TRBV6-5 and TRBJ1-5, with TRBD1 as a possible D gene (6 bases). The CDR3 spans 16 residues. V gave up 2 bases and J gave up 2 bases, with 13 bases separating them. Germline values: CDR1 MNHEY, CDR2 SVGAGI. The CDR3 here is CASSYRSQGGNQPQHF. In DNA form, the CDR3 reads TGTGCCAGCAGTTACCGGTCACAGGGAGGCAATCAGCCCCAGCATTTT.

The rearrangement joins TRBV7-2 to TRBJ1-2, with a possible D match to TRBD1 (6 bases). Trimming pared 1 base from V and 3 bases from J, leaving 9 bases between. CDR1 and CDR2 from the germline V gene are SGHTA and FQGNSA. The CDR3 contains 14 residues. The CDR3 loop is CASSLVTGDYGYTF. Written as DNA, the CDR3 is TGTGCCAGCAGCTTAGTGACAGGAGACTATGGCTACACCTTC.

The chain has TRBV29-1 and TRBJ1-2; D unclear. The germline gives CDR1 SQVTM, CDR2 ANQGSEA. The V gene lost 8 bases and the J gene lost 4 bases, with 14 bases spanning the gap. The CDR3 is 12 residues long. The CDR3 loop is CSTSGNPYGYTF. In DNA, the CDR3 is TGCAGCACAAGCGGGAACCCCTATGGCTACACCTTC.

The V and J genes are TRBV7-8 and TRBJ2-1, with 8 bases lining up with TRBD2. J was trimmed by 12 bases and V by 5 bases; bases with no gene match: 9. Germline lookup yields CDR1 SGHVS and CDR2 FQNEAQ. This CDR3 is built from 13 residues. The CDR3 DNA sequence: TGTGCCAGCAGCCCAGCGGGGGCCCTGGGGCAGTTCTTC. Translating it yields CASSPAGALGQFF.

The rearrangement links TRBV15 to TRBJ2-7; 9 bases align to TRBD1. This CDR3 spans 13 amino acids. Germline CDR1 is LNHNV and CDR2 is YYDKDF (reference sequence). Losses at the gene ends were 3 bases for V and 13 bases for J; bases not matched to a gene: 10. Written as DNA, the CDR3 is TGTGCCACCAGCAGCGCCACCGGGACAGGGATTTACTTC. Translated, it gives CATSSATGTGIYF.

The rearrangement uses TRBV28 and TRBJ2-7; 10 bases map to TRBD1. With V trimmed by 5 bases and J by 3 bases, 13 bases remained unmatched. Looked up from germline, CDR1 is MDHEN and CDR2 is SYDVKM. The CDR3 contains 17 residues. DNA of the CDR3: TGTGCCAGCAGTCCCCTTGTCCGGGACAGGGGCAGCTACGAGCAGTACTTC. The encoded protein is CASSPLVRDRGSYEQYF.

This sequence joins TRBV5-1 and TRBJ2-7; D perhaps matches TRBD2 (5 bases). There are 16 residues in the CDR3. V was clipped by 0 bases and J by 1 base, with 14 bases between them. In germline, CDR1 is SGHRS, CDR2 YFSETQ. CDR3 sequence (DNA): TGCGCCAGCAGCTTGGCCGGAGGAGGACTTTCCTACGAGCAGTACTTC. Translation gives CASSLAGGGLSYEQYF.

Comments on this clone: One base away lies a much larger clone, so this may be a sequencing read error. This chain uses TRBV11-3 with TRBJ1-1; D gene ambiguous. The germline V and J ends were trimmed by 0 bases and 1 base, with 3 bases remaining between them. Germline V gene lookup returns CDR1 SGHNT and CDR2 YENEEA. The CDR3 runs 13 residues. Written as DNA, the CDR3 is TGTGCCAGCAGCTTAGACAGGAACACTGAAGCTTTCTTT. Translation gives CASSLDRNTEAFF.

The chain has TRBV12-3 or TRBV12-4 and TRBJ1-1, with no clear D. CDR3 length equals 13 residues. V lost 1 base and J 2 bases, leaving 5 bases between the germline ends. The chain's CDR3 is CASSLGHNTEAFF. As DNA, the CDR3 is TGTGCCAGCAGTTTAGGACATAACACTGAAGCTTTCTTT.

This chain joins TRBV25-1 and TRBJ1-2; TRBD1 matches at 10 bases. The CDR3 covers 14 residues. V was clipped by 6 bases and J by 2 bases; unmatched bases: 3. CDR1 is MGHDK, CDR2 SYGVNS, per germline. The CDR3 sequence: CASRKGQGNYGYTF. In DNA form, the CDR3 reads TGTGCCAGCAGGAAGGGACAGGGGAACTATGGCTACACCTTC.

J is TRBJ1-1 and V is TRBV5-1; 11 bases are shared with TRBD1. The ends lost 0 bases at V and 5 bases at J; junction bases unmatched: 9. CDR3 length: 17 amino acids. In germline, CDR1 is SGHRS, CDR2 YFSETQ. The CDR3 spells CASSLGGQGALGTEAFF. The CDR3 region has the DNA TGCGCCAGCAGCTTGGGAGGACAGGGGGCTTTGGGGACTGAAGCTTTCTTT.

This clone occurred once. The rearrangement links TRBV6-2 or TRBV6-3 to TRBJ2-1; D might be TRBD2 (5 bases). This CDR3 has 14 amino acids. Germline V gene lookup returns CDR1 MNHEY and CDR2 SVGEGT. Trimming removed 5 bases at V and 5 bases at J, with 13 bases between. CDR3 bases: TGTGCCAGCAGTCCCATATCGGGAAACAATGAGCAGTTCTTC. Its protein is CASSPISGNNEQFF.

V usage is TRBV18 and J usage is TRBJ2-1, with 8 bases lining up with TRBD2. The CDR3 contains 14 residues. The V segment lost 6 bases and the J segment 4 bases; nucleotides outside the gene matches: 5. Germline-derived CDR1 and CDR2 are KGHSH and LQKENI. In nucleotides, the CDR3 is TGTGCCAGCTCTTCCAGCGGGGGTTACAATGAGCAGTTCTTC. This translates into CASSSSGGYNEQFF.

This clone was recorded once. The chain uses TRBV30 and TRBJ1-5, with D perhaps matching TRBD1 (6 bases). Trimming pared 7 bases from V and 3 bases from J, leaving 13 bases between. Germline CDR1 and CDR2: GTSNPN and SVGIG (reference sequence). The CDR3 length is 13 residues. In DNA form, the CDR3 reads TGTGCCTCCCAGCGGGACAACAATCAGCCCCAGCATTTT. The encoded protein is CASQRDNNQPQHF.

This clone was picked up one time. This chain links TRBV7-2 with TRBJ1-1; the D gene is possibly TRBD1 (6 bases). Germline V gene lookup returns CDR1 SGHTA and CDR2 FQGNSA. Trimming pared 5 bases from V and 6 bases from J, leaving 28 bases between. The CDR3 consists of 18 residues. CDR3 in amino acids: CASSPWPLHTGIDPEAFF. The CDR3, as DNA: TGTGCCAGCAGCCCCTGGCCCCTTCATACAGGGATCGACCCTGAAGCTTTCTTT. Filled out from reference TRBV7-2 and TRBJ1-1, the complete variable domain reads GAGVSQSPSNKVTEKGKDVELRCDPISGHTALYWYRQSLGQGLEFLIYFQGNSAPDKSGLPSDRFSAERTGGSVSTLTIQRTQQEDSAVYLCASSPWPLHTGIDPEAFFGQGTRLTVV.

This rearrangement joins TRBV27 to TRBJ1-1; tentative D call: TRBD1 (5 bases). Trimming took off 4 bases at V and 4 bases at J, with 13 bases between the two ends. This CDR3 has 14 residues. The germline gives CDR1 MNHEY, CDR2 SMNVEV (reference sequence). The CDR3 DNA sequence: TGTGCCAGCAGTTCAGATCCCGGGGGCACTGAAGCTTTCTTT. It translates to CASSSDPGGTEAFF.

This clone showed up many times. The gene calls are TRBV5-1 and TRBJ2-7; TRBD1 matches 7 bases. Germline CDR1 reads SGHRS; CDR2 reads YFSETQ. Trimming removed 4 bases from V and 5 bases from J; junction bases left unmatched: 9. The CDR3 sequence is 14 residues long. Written as DNA, the CDR3 is TGCGCCAGCAGCACGACAGGGTTGGGGGACGAGCAGTACTTC. Protein product: CASSTTGLGDEQYF.

The chain links TRBV15 to TRBJ2-7; D gene unclear. Trimming took 0 bases from V and 3 from J, leaving 9 bases between them. The CDR3 loop spans 14 amino acids. The germline V gene has CDR1 LNHNV and CDR2 YYDKDF (reference sequence). The CDR3 DNA follows: TGTGCCACCAGCAGAGATGGCCCGGGCTACGAGCAGTACTTC. Protein product: CATSRDGPGYEQYF.

This clone was recorded a few times. The rearrangement uses TRBV2 and TRBJ1-6, with 7 bases aligning to TRBD1. V was clipped by 6 bases and J by 5 bases; unmatched bases: 4. Germline CDR1 SNHLY, CDR2 FYNNEI. CDR3 length: 14 amino acids. CDR3 sequence: CASRVTGNNSPLHF. For the CDR3, the DNA is TGTGCCAGCAGGGTGACAGGGAATAATTCACCCCTCCACTTT.

This chain joins TRBV7-2 and TRBJ1-4; D might be TRBD1 (5 bases). Germline-derived CDR1 and CDR2 are SGHTA and FQGNSA. V lost 5 bases, J lost 8 bases, and 18 bases lay in between. The CDR3 sequence is 15 residues long. The CDR3 coding sequence is TGTGCCAGCAGCCTTATGGGGCAGGGTTTCGAAAAACTGTTTTTT. Translating it yields CASSLMGQGFEKLFF.

In its sample, this clone was seen a few times. V and J are TRBV3-1 (or the pseudogene TRBV3-2) and TRBJ2-2; no definite D call. Germline V gene lookup returns CDR1 LGHDT and CDR2 YNNKEL (reference sequence). The length of the CDR3 is 14 residues. Trimming took 2 bases from V and 3 from J, leaving 7 bases between them. CDR3 sequence reads: CASSQSDYTGELFF. The CDR3 DNA reads as TGTGCCAGCAGCCAATCCGACTACACCGGGGAGCTGTTTTTT.

This chain uses TRBV4-3 with TRBJ2-2; 8 bases agree with TRBD1. Germline V gene data show CDR1 as LGHNA and CDR2 as YSLEER. V lost 0 bases and J lost 7; bases outside the gene matches: 4. CDR3 length: 15 residues. DNA for the CDR3: TGCGCCAGCAGCCAAGAGAACAGGGGGATCGGGGAGCTGTTTTTT. Translated, it gives CASSQENRGIGELFF.

The chain uses TRBV7-3 and TRBJ2-1; 9 bases fit TRBD2. V lost 6 bases and J lost 7; bases outside the gene matches: 10. This CDR3 comprises 15 residues. In germline, CDR1 is SGHTA, CDR2 FQGTGA. In DNA form, the CDR3 reads TGTGCCAGCAGGTTAGCGGGGGCTCAGGGGAATGAGCAGTTCTTC. It codes for CASRLAGAQGNEQFF.

Comments on this clone: Other DNA sequences in the same sample also yield this CDR3. The chain carries TRBV30 and TRBJ1-3; D not resolved. Germline CDR1 is GTSNPN and CDR2 is SVGIG (reference sequence). There are 14 residues in the CDR3. The V gene lost 0 bases and the J gene lost 0 bases, with 6 bases spanning the gap. CDR3 protein: CAWSVGSSGNTIYF. The DNA for the CDR3 is TGTGCCTGGAGTGTAGGGAGCTCTGGAAACACCATATATTTT.

This chain links TRBV4-1 with TRBJ2-2; 9 bases map to TRBD2. The CDR3 sequence is 16 residues long. Trimming at V came to 0 bases and at J to 6 bases, leaving 5 bases not matched to a gene. The germline CDR1 and CDR2 sequences are MGHRA and YSYEKL. The CDR3 region is CASSQDGGGAAGELFF. The CDR3 DNA sequence: TGCGCCAGCAGCCAAGATGGCGGGGGGGCCGCCGGGGAGCTGTTTTTT.